The clone carrying this T cell receptor beta chain was detected many times. This sample is part of a study of T cell repertoires in cytomegalovirus infection. Study-wide context: Based on public TCR beta signatures, there were indications of CMV infection and of a matching HLA type.

V was shortened by 6 bases and J by 3 bases, with 3 bases between the two germline ends. The CDR3 length is 10 residues. Germline V gene data show CDR1 as SGHTA and CDR2 as FQGTGA. TCRdb recomputed calls from the reads with MiXCR, one row per CDR3 protein. The sample holds roughly 320,000 distinct CDR3 sequences, more than 8% seen once. The receptor's source is a human donor in good health (CMV status not recorded). Some clones in this sample may be carry-over from other donors' samples. The chain is built from TRBV7-3 and TRBJ2-7; no firm D call. The sequencing sample was made of PBMCs. CDR3 nucleotide sequence: TGTGCCAGCAGAATCTACGAGCAGTACTTC. This codes for CASRIYEQYF.